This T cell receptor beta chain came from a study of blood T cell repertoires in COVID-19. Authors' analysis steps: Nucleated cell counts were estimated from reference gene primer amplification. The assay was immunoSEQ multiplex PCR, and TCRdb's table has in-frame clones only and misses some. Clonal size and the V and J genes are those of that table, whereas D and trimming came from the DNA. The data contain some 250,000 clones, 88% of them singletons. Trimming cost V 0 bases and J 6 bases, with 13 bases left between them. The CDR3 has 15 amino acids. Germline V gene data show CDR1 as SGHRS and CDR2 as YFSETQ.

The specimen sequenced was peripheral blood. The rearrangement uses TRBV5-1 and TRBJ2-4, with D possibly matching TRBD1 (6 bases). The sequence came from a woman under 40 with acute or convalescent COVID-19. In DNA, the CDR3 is TGCGCCAGCAGCTTGGGTAACAGGGCAATAAACATTCAGTACTTC. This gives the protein CASSLGNRAINIQYF.